This T cell receptor (beta chain) originates from a study of blood T cell repertoires in COVID-19 (dated by TCRdb to the early 2020s). Study-wide context: Collaborator samples came from the United States, Italy and Spain and covered acute and convalescent phases of COVID-19. The prospective study material was composed of cDNA or gDNA derived from T cells, B-cell-depleted T cells, or PBMCs. Subjects who had been exposed to COVID-19, were actively infected with it, or had recovered from it provided the deeply sampled blood TCRbeta repertoires that made up the dataset. The repertoires were made available in a free public database intended to serve as a resource for research on the immune response to SARS-CoV-2. Samples were obtained from the ongoing ImmuneRACE study (first 160 participants) and from 1,200 or so subjects provided by 6 global collaborators. Nearly every sample came with metadata listing a de-identified subject ID, COVID-19 status, age in years and sex. Where available, HLA class I and class II types were obtained from metadata supplied by the sample provider rather than from assay-based typing. Overall study results and their limits: The quantity of clinical and demographic metadata differed by source and by participant and was supplied without curation.

Participants in the prospective study were enrolled through a virtual design, were aged about 18 to 100 years, and lived in some 24 United States geographic areas. To assign participants to cohorts, the prospective study relied on clinical history that participants themselves reported in a screening survey and a study questionnaire. ImmuneRACE Cohort 3 recovered participants were defined by two consecutive negative NP/OP PCR tests, healthcare professional clearance, or symptom resolution. Mobile phlebotomists in the prospective study collected whole blood, serum and a nasopharyngeal or oropharyngeal swab from every participant. Additional blood draws and questionnaires over a 2-month period could optionally be provided by prospective study participants. Blood samples from the prospective study were shipped frozen or at room temperature prior to DNA extraction. Sequences ENHRY (CDR1) and SYGVKD (CDR2) are obtained from the germline V gene. The CDR3 runs 15 residues from the cysteine to the phenylalanine. Only the CDR3 region is kept as DNA, spanning 45 bases read in frame from base 1. V is shortened by 3 bases, J by 0 bases, and the region joining them spans 10 bases.

With regard to this clone: The specificity of this receptor is unknown. Per-nucleotide qualities are absent, and no much larger clonotype sits a single base away.

TCRbeta CDR3 regions were amplified from genomic DNA using the immunoSEQ Assay, a bias-controlled multiplex PCR. The source study handled its data this way. The number of nucleated cells in each sample was estimated from the amplification of reference gene primers within the assay. To quantify the absolute abundance of each unique TCRbeta CDR3 rearrangement, sequence reads were collapsed and filtered. Productive Simpson clonality was computed per sample as the square root of Simpson's diversity index over productive rearrangements. In its TCRdb copy, this immuneACCESS table keeps in-frame sequences only and misses some clones. Where compared with another copy, unresolved V genes explain less than half of these, and the others have no known cause. That table furnishes V, J and clone size, whereas the DNA furnished D and trimming. In this sample the table shows 310,000 or so clones, 87% of which occur a single time. The top ten hold about 8.9% of the sample.

The TCR was taken from a woman under 30 who had recovered from COVID-19. Material: PBMCs or T cells enriched from blood (not recorded which). The chain is encoded by TRBV10-3 joined to TRBJ2-3, with TRBD2 tentatively as D gene (5 bases match). The sequence in DNA is TGTGCCATCAGTGATGTTGGCGGGAGCACAGATACGCAGTATTTT. This gives the protein CAISDVGGSTDTQYF.